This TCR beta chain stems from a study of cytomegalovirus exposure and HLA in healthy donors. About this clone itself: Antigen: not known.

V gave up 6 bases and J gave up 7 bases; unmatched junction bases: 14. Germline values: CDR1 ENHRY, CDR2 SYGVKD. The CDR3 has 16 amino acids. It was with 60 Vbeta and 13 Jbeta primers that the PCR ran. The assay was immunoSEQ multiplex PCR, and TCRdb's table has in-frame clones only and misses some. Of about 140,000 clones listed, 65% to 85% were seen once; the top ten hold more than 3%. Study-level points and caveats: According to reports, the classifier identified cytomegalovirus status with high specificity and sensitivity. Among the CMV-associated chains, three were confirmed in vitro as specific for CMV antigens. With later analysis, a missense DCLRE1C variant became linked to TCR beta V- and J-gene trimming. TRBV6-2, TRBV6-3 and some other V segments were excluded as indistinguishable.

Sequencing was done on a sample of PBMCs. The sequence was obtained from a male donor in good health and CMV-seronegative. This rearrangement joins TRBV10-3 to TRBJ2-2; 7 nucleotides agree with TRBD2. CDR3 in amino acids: CAISGTTLLGDGELFF. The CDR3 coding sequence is TGTGCCATCAGCGGGACTACCCTACTAGGGGACGGGGAGCTGTTTTTT.